This entry lists 17 T cell receptor beta chains sequenced from one sample in a study of cytomegalovirus exposure and HLA in healthy donors. Both 60 Vbeta primers and 13 Jbeta primers went into the PCR. Measured with immunoSEQ multiplex PCR; TCRdb has only the in-frame clones, and not every one. The sample gives about 200,000 clones, 65% to 90% of which show up once; less than 0.4% is in the top ten. Sequencing was carried out using PBMCs. These receptors were collected from a woman aged 30 to 39 in good health and CMV-seronegative.

The chain has TRBV5-1 and TRBJ2-4, with D perhaps matching TRBD2 (5 bases). CDR1 and CDR2 (germline): SGHRS, YFSETQ. The CDR3 is 13 amino acids. Trimming took off 0 bases at V and 5 bases at J, with 6 bases between the two ends. This chain's CDR3 is CASSLGGENIQYF. In nucleotides, the CDR3 is TGCGCCAGCAGCTTGGGGGGAGAAAACATTCAGTACTTC.

The V and J genes are TRBV5-6 and TRBJ2-3, with D perhaps matching TRBD1 (6 bases). CDR1 is SGHDT and CDR2 is YYEEEE in the germline V gene. CDR3 length: 12 amino acids. Between the trimmed V and J ends, which lost 2 bases and 13 bases, there was a span of 14 bases. CDR3 sequence: CASSFSRGSEYF. The DNA of the CDR3 is TGTGCCAGCAGCTTCTCCAGGGGATCGGAGTATTTT. Using reference TRBV5-6 and TRBJ2-3 for the parts outside the CDR3, the full variable domain is DAGVTQSPTHLIKTRGQQVTLRCSPKSGHDTVSWYQQALGQGPQFIFQYYEEEERQRGNFPDRFSGHQFPNYSSELNVNALLLGDSALYLCASSFSRGSEYFGPGTRLTVL.

The chain recombines TRBV5-6 with TRBJ1-2; D unclear. The V end lost 2 bases, the J end lost 1 base, and 3 bases lay between the germline ends. Germline-derived CDR1 and CDR2 are SGHDT and YYEEEE. This CDR3 contains 12 residues. The DNA for the CDR3 is TGTGCCAGCAGCTTCTTTAACTATGGCTACACCTTC. Translating gives CASSFFNYGYTF.

This clone was detected a few times. Other DNA sequences in the sample encode the same CDR3. The V call is TRBV2, the J call TRBJ1-1; D perhaps matches TRBD1 (5 bases). Germline V gene sequence: CDR1 SNHLY, CDR2 FYNNEI. Deletions cut 3 bases from V and 2 bases from J, with 7 bases between. The CDR3 sequence is 13 residues long. For the CDR3, the DNA is TGTGCCAGCAGTGAGCAGGGTAACACTGAAGCTTTCTTT. Its translation: CASSEQGNTEAFF.

The rearrangement uses TRBV6-1 and TRBJ2-7; tentatively, D is TRBD1 (6 bases). The length of the CDR3 is 14 residues. Deletions cut 7 bases from V and 5 bases from J, with 18 bases between. Germline V gene sequence: CDR1 MNHNS, CDR2 SASEGT. The CDR3 bases are TGTGCCAGCAAGAGGGGGTCCCGGGCCCACGAGCAGTACTTC. It yields the protein CASKRGSRAHEQYF.

The chain joins TRBV9 to TRBJ1-5; perhaps TRBD1 as D (5 bases). This CDR3 comprises 15 residues. The ends were cut back, 5 bases at V and 3 bases at J, with 15 bases in the middle. Germline V gene lookup returns CDR1 SGDLS and CDR2 YYNGEE. CDR3: CASSAGGAANQPQHF. Written as DNA, the CDR3 is TGTGCCAGCAGTGCGGGAGGGGCCGCCAATCAGCCCCAGCATTTT.

V usage is TRBV6-4 and J usage is TRBJ2-1; D might be TRBD2 (7 bases). CDR1 MRHNA and CDR2 SNTAGT come from the germline V gene. Trimming stripped 3 bases from V and 8 bases from J, with 17 bases between. The CDR3 contains 15 residues. Here the CDR3 DNA reads TGTGCCAGCAGTGAGACTCCCGGGGGGCGCGATGAGCAGTTCTTC. This gives the protein CASSETPGGRDEQFF.

The chain employs TRBV7-9 and TRBJ2-2; 9 nucleotides match TRBD2. V shed 3 bases, J shed 1 base, and the junction held 0 bases outside the gene matches. The CDR3 is made up of 15 amino acids. Germline V gene lookup returns CDR1 SEHNR and CDR2 FQNEAQ (reference sequence). The CDR3 loop reads CASSFSGRNTGELFF. The DNA of the CDR3 is TGTGCCAGCAGCTTTAGCGGGAGGAACACCGGGGAGCTGTTTTTT.

A single count supports this clone. This sequence joins TRBV18 and TRBJ1-1; D not resolved. The CDR3 runs 15 residues. V gave up 2 bases and J gave up 1 base, with 11 bases separating them. Germline loops: CDR1 KGHSH, CDR2 LQKENI. The DNA for the CDR3 is TGTGCCAGCTCACCAGTGCACAGACCGAACACTGAAGCTTTCTTT. Its translation is CASSPVHRPNTEAFF.

This chain joins TRBV27 and TRBJ2-7; D remains unclear. Looked up from germline, CDR1 is MNHEY and CDR2 is SMNVEV (reference sequence). The CDR3 contains 14 residues. V lost 4 bases to trimming and J lost 2 bases, with 12 bases between them. CDR3 nucleotides: TGTGCCAGCAGTTCCTTAGTGATCGCCTACGAGCAGTACTTC. It specifies CASSSLVIAYEQYF.

The CDR3 DNA reads as TGCGCCAGCAGTTGGGGAGGGGGATACACCGGGGAGCTGTTTTTT. Encoded protein: CASSWGGGYTGELFF. The chain couples TRBV5-1 to TRBJ2-2; perhaps TRBD2 as D (7 bases). CDR1 and CDR2 from the germline V gene are SGHRS and YFSETQ. This CDR3 comprises 15 residues. V was pared by 5 bases and J by 3 bases, with 14 bases between. Looking up the rest from reference TRBV5-1 and TRBJ2-2 gives the full variable domain: KAGVTQTPRYLIKTRGQQVTLSCSPISGHRSVSWYQQTPGQGLQFLFEYFSETQRNKGNFPGRFSGRQFSNSRSEMNVSTLELGDSALYLCASSWGGGYTGELFFGEGSRLTVL.

The chain links TRBV6-1 to TRBJ2-7, with 7 bases lining up with TRBD1. Trimming cost V 2 bases and J 1 base; bases outside gene matches: 2. This CDR3 is built from 14 residues. The germline gives CDR1 MNHNS, CDR2 SASEGT. CDR3 bases: TGTGCCAGCAGTGAAACAGGGGTATCCTACGAGCAGTACTTC. Residues: CASSETGVSYEQYF.

This clone was seen a handful of times. This chain connects TRBV11-2 to TRBJ1-2, with 7 bases aligning to TRBD1. This CDR3 region has 13 residues. Trimming cost V 5 bases and J 7 bases; bases outside gene matches: 7. CDR1 is SGHAT and CDR2 is FQNNGV in the germline V gene. The CDR3 DNA reads as TGTGCCAGCAGCCCAGGGGGGCCTGGTGGCTACACCTTC. Translating it yields CASSPGGPGGYTF.

The CDR3 spells CASSGTAAAYEQYF. The CDR3 region has the DNA TGTGCCAGCAGTGGGACAGCGGCAGCCTACGAGCAGTACTTC. V and J are TRBV2 and TRBJ2-5, with a possible D match to TRBD1 (6 bases). The J call may be mistaken, given a closer DNA end match to TRBJ2-7. CDR3 length: 14 residues. CDR1 SNHLY and CDR2 FYNNEI come from the germline V gene.

This rearrangement joins TRBV7-9 to TRBJ2-1, with TRBD1 identical over 7 bases. In germline, CDR1 is SEHNR, CDR2 FQNEAQ (reference sequence). The CDR3 length is 11 residues. The V gene end was trimmed by 5 bases and the J gene end by 8 bases; junction bases not matched to a gene: 0. The CDR3 DNA follows: TGTGCCAGCAGCCAGGGGGATGAGCAGTTCTTC. This codes for CASSQGDEQFF.

This clone was observed once. The chain combines TRBV18 with TRBJ1-1; D not certain. Germline V gene data show CDR1 as KGHSH and CDR2 as LQKENI. The length of the CDR3 is 14 residues. V was cut by 6 bases and J by 4 bases, with 15 bases left in between. CDR3 sequence: CASSRLGVSTEAFF. The CDR3 region has the DNA TGTGCCAGCTCGCGTCTAGGTGTGAGCACTGAAGCTTTCTTT.

The rearrangement links TRBV6-6 to TRBJ2-7; maybe TRBD1 (5 bases). Per germline, CDR1 MNHNY and CDR2 SVGAGI (reference sequence). CDR3 length: 12 residues. Trimming cost V 0 bases and J 5 bases, with 5 bases left between them. The CDR3 spells CASSYSGDEQYF. The CDR3 nucleotides are TGTGCCAGCAGTTACTCAGGGGACGAGCAGTACTTC.